The 27 T cell receptor beta chains listed next were all sequenced from one sample in a study of T cells in localized non-small cell lung cancer. Here immunoSEQ multiplex PCR was the method, and the copy in TCRdb shows in-frame clones only, minus some. This sample has some 16,000 clones, with 75% to 90% found just once. The sample here was peripheral blood, taken before any cancer treatment. The receptors shown here come from a female donor of 60 years or more with stage III squamous cell lung carcinoma.

The chain couples TRBV5-5 to TRBJ2-2, with 9 bases matching TRBD2. The trim removed 0 bases at V and 3 bases at J, leaving 12 bases unmatched. From germline, CDR1 is SGHKS and CDR2 YYEKEE (reference sequence). The CDR3 runs 19 residues. The CDR3 loop is CASSLGGGRAPTYTGELFF. For the CDR3, the DNA is TGTGCCAGCAGCTTGGGTGGCGGGAGGGCCCCAACTTACACCGGGGAGCTGTTTTTT.

The V call is TRBV5-6, the J call TRBJ2-1; D unresolved. The V end was cut by 2 bases, the J end by 0 bases, with 9 bases between. The CDR3 loop spans 15 amino acids. Germline V gene sequence: CDR1 SGHDT, CDR2 YYEEEE. The CDR3 coding sequence is TGTGCCAGCAGCTTTTTAGACGGCTCCTACAATGAGCAGTTCTTC. Its protein product is CASSFLDGSYNEQFF.

V gene TRBV6-8 combines with J gene TRBJ2-1, with a tentative D call TRBD2 (5 bases). This CDR3 region has 18 residues. The V gene's germline CDR1 is MNHGY and CDR2 SAAAGT. Deletions cut 0 bases from V and 2 bases from J, with 17 bases between. The DNA of the CDR3 is TGTGCCAGCAGTTACTCAGGTCCTAGCCCGTACACCTACAATGAGCAGTTCTTC. Translated, it gives CASSYSGPSPYTYNEQFF.

The chain joins TRBV6-6 to TRBJ1-1; D gene unclear. The CDR3 totals 15 residues. V lost 11 bases to trimming and J lost 2 bases, with 21 bases between them. Germline CDR1 and CDR2: MNHNY and SVGAGI (reference sequence). In DNA form, the CDR3 reads TGTGCCGCGAAACCCGAGGGCAGTAAAAACACTGAAGCTTTCTTT. It yields the protein CAAKPEGSKNTEAFF.

This chain links TRBV5-1 with TRBJ1-1; D remains unclear. Germline CDR1 and CDR2: SGHRS and YFSETQ. The CDR3 runs 13 residues. V lost 0 bases and J lost 8, with 11 bases in between. For the CDR3, the DNA is TGCGCCAGCAGCTTGGATGGGTGGCAAGAAGCTTTCTTT. Protein sequence: CASSLDGWQEAFF.

The rearrangement uses TRBV9 and TRBJ2-7; 15 nucleotides line up with TRBD2. The V and J ends lost 2 bases and 6 bases, in that order; junction bases with no gene match: 6. Germline CDR1 reads SGDLS; CDR2 reads YYNGEE. The CDR3 totals 16 residues. In nucleotides, the CDR3 is TGTGCCAGCAGCGTGAGTGGGACTAGCGGGAGGAGCGAGCAGTACTTC. The encoded protein is CASSVSGTSGRSEQYF.

This chain's CDR3 is CASSSLGAGNTEAFF. The CDR3 region has the DNA TGCGCCAGCAGCTCTTTGGGGGCCGGGAACACTGAAGCTTTCTTT. This chain links TRBV5-1 with TRBJ1-1, with TRBD1 as a possible D gene (6 bases). The CDR3 is 15 residues long. The germline V and J ends were trimmed by 3 bases and 1 base, with 13 bases remaining between them. Germline values: CDR1 SGHRS, CDR2 YFSETQ.

This chain joins TRBV5-1 and TRBJ2-2; D uncertain. The V end lost 1 base, the J end lost 3 bases, and 10 bases lay between the germline ends. Germline CDR1 is SGHRS and CDR2 is YFSETQ. The CDR3 runs to 15 residues. This CDR3 reads CASSLLGSDTGELFF. DNA of the CDR3: TGCGCCAGCAGCTTGTTGGGGTCGGACACCGGGGAGCTGTTTTTT.

The gene calls are TRBV5-8 and TRBJ2-3; 9 bases fit TRBD2. The CDR3 loop spans 16 amino acids. CDR1 and CDR2 from the germline V gene are SGHTS and YDEGEE. The junction had 8 bases not matched to a gene; V was cut back by 3 bases and J by 3 bases. The CDR3 DNA reads as TGTGCCAGCAGCTCCCTTAGCGGGAGAGGAACAGATACGCAGTATTTT. This translates into CASSSLSGRGTDTQYF.

This clone is deemed medium-sized (0.01 to 0.1%). The V call is TRBV5-1, the J call TRBJ2-5; D unclear. Germline values: CDR1 SGHRS, CDR2 YFSETQ. The CDR3 totals 14 residues. V was cut by 0 bases and J by 2 bases, with 8 bases left in between. The CDR3 here is CASSLAVGQETQYF. Here the CDR3 DNA reads TGCGCCAGCAGCTTGGCGGTGGGACAAGAGACCCAGTACTTC.

The chain uses TRBV19 and TRBJ2-3; possibly TRBD2 for D (6 bases). The CDR3 runs to 14 residues. Germline V CDR1 and CDR2: LNHDA, SQIVND (reference sequence). The CDR3 nucleotides are TGTGCAACGGGGTCGGGGGACGGCACAGATACGCAGTATTTT. Its protein product is CATGSGDGTDTQYF.

The chain recombines TRBV2 with TRBJ2-7, with 8 nucleotides matching TRBD2. The germline V gene encodes CDR1 SNHLY and CDR2 FYNNEI. Germline trimming cut 5 bases from V and 3 bases from J; bases unmatched to any gene: 6. CDR3 size: 14 residues. The CDR3 DNA sequence: TGTGCCAGCAGTCCGGCGGGGGGCGACTACGAGCAGTACTTC. Translation: CASSPAGGDYEQYF.

This rearrangement joins TRBV30 to TRBJ2-1; D uncertain. CDR3 length equals 13 residues. Germline V gene data show CDR1 as GTSNPN and CDR2 as SVGIG (reference sequence). Trimming took off 4 bases at V and 4 bases at J, with 11 bases between the two ends. The CDR3 DNA reads TGTGCCTGGACGGTCAGTTCATACAATGAGCAGTTCTTC. Protein: CAWTVSSYNEQFF.

The chain is built from TRBV6-4 and TRBJ2-5; D gene ambiguous. V was clipped by 5 bases and J by 4 bases, with 11 bases between them. Germline V gene lookup returns CDR1 MRHNA and CDR2 SNTAGT. This CDR3 spans 13 amino acids. The CDR3 here is CASSTNYGETQYF. The CDR3 DNA reads TGTGCCAGCAGTACGAATTACGGAGAGACCCAGTACTTC.

For the CDR3, the DNA is TGTGCCAGCAGCTCTGGTCGCGGACCCCAGCATTTT. It is translated as CASSSGRGPQHF. This sequence joins TRBV4-2 and TRBJ1-5; no firm D call. V shed 5 bases and J shed 10 bases, with 12 bases lying between them. The CDR3 covers 12 residues. CDR1 and CDR2 from the germline V gene are LGHNA and YNFKEQ.

The gene calls are TRBV2 and TRBJ1-2; D is unresolved. Germline values: CDR1 SNHLY, CDR2 FYNNEI. V was pared by 1 base and J by 7 bases, with 4 bases between. The CDR3 spans 11 residues. For the CDR3, the DNA is TGTGCCAGCAGTGAAGAGGTTGGCTACACCTTC. Encoded protein: CASSEEVGYTF.

This chain connects TRBV6-1 to TRBJ1-5, with 8 nucleotides matching TRBD1. V shed 5 bases, J shed 2 bases, and the junction held 5 bases outside the gene matches. Per germline, CDR1 MNHNS and CDR2 SASEGT. The CDR3 has 15 amino acids. CDR3 DNA sequence: TGTGCCAGCAGTCCCCTGACAGGGGGCAATCAGCCCCAGCATTTT. It translates to CASSPLTGGNQPQHF.

This chain uses TRBV7-8 with TRBJ2-1; 7 nucleotides line up with TRBD1. The CDR3 contains 15 residues. J gave up 13 bases and V 1 base, and 13 bases lay outside the gene matches. Germline V CDR1 and CDR2: SGHVS, FQNEAQ. CDR3: CASSLETDWDSLQFF. CDR3 sequence (DNA): TGTGCCAGCAGCTTAGAGACGGACTGGGACAGCCTACAGTTCTTC.

The chain couples TRBV5-1 to TRBJ1-1, with a tentative D call TRBD1 (5 bases). CDR1 is SGHRS and CDR2 is YFSETQ in the germline V gene. The CDR3 has 15 residues. V was cut by 3 bases and J by 5 bases, with 17 bases left in between. The CDR3 nucleotides are TGCGCCAGCAGCTCGGACGGAAGGGGTGAGACTGAAGCTTTCTTT. It codes for CASSSDGRGETEAFF.

This sequence joins TRBV18 and TRBJ2-5; D is ambiguous. Trimming took off 8 bases at V and 1 base at J, with 8 bases between the two ends. Germline V CDR1 and CDR2: KGHSH, LQKENI. The CDR3 runs to 12 residues. Here the CDR3 reads CASPSSQETQYF. CDR3 bases: TGTGCCAGCCCATCCTCCCAAGAGACCCAGTACTTC. Using reference TRBV18 and TRBJ2-5 for the parts outside the CDR3, the full variable domain is NAGVMQNPRHLVRRRGQEARLRCSPMKGHSHVYWYRQLPEEGLKFMVYLQKENIIDESGMPKERFSAEFPKEGPSILRIQQVVRGDSAAYFCASPSSQETQYFGPGTRLLVL.

The chain has TRBV4-2 and TRBJ2-3, with D possibly TRBD2 on 5 matching bases. V dropped 1 base and J dropped 5 bases, with 22 bases sitting between them. The germline V gene encodes CDR1 LGHNA and CDR2 YNFKEQ. The CDR3 has 18 residues. The CDR3 here is CASSQAWGSSPEIDTQYF. In DNA form, the CDR3 reads TGTGCCAGCAGCCAAGCGTGGGGATCTAGCCCGGAGATAGATACGCAGTATTTT.

The chain links TRBV7-2 to TRBJ2-1; 12 bases fit TRBD2. Per the germline V gene, CDR1 is SGHTA and CDR2 is FQGNSA. The CDR3 is 16 residues long. J lost 6 bases, V lost 4 bases, and 7 bases had no gene match. The chain's CDR3 is CASSSRTSGAANEQFF. Written as DNA, the CDR3 is TGTGCCAGCAGCTCCCGGACTAGCGGGGCGGCCAATGAGCAGTTCTTC. Full variable domain (missing parts from reference TRBV7-2 and TRBJ2-1): GAGVSQSPSNKVTEKGKDVELRCDPISGHTALYWYRQSLGQGLEFLIYFQGNSAPDKSGLPSDRFSAERTGGSVSTLTIQRTQQEDSAVYLCASSSRTSGAANEQFFGPGTRLTVL.

This sequence joins TRBV7-2 and TRBJ1-1; D is undetermined. The V gene's germline CDR1 is SGHTA and CDR2 FQGNSA. Trimming took 2 bases from V and 1 from J, leaving 11 bases between them. The CDR3 runs 15 residues. Written as DNA, the CDR3 is TGTGCCAGCAGCTTAAAGGCGATTTGGAACACTGAAGCTTTCTTT. This translates into CASSLKAIWNTEAFF.

The chain couples TRBV5-1 to TRBJ2-3; 9 bases are a match to TRBD1. This CDR3 has 16 amino acids. V dropped 2 bases and J dropped 5; count of bases not matched to a gene: 9. Germline V gives CDR1 SGHRS, CDR2 YFSETQ. CDR3 bases: TGCGCCAGCAGCTTTGGGCCGGGACAGGGACAAGATACGCAGTATTTT. Protein sequence: CASSFGPGQGQDTQYF. The full variable domain, rest sourced from reference TRBV5-1 and TRBJ2-3, is KAGVTQTPRYLIKTRGQQVTLSCSPISGHRSVSWYQQTPGQGLQFLFEYFSETQRNKGNFPGRFSGRQFSNSRSEMNVSTLELGDSALYLCASSFGPGQGQDTQYFGPGTRLTVL.

The chain has TRBV11-2 and TRBJ2-4; D assignment may be TRBD1 or TRBD2 (5 bases each). Per germline, CDR1 SGHAT and CDR2 FQNNGV. Trimming shortened V by 6 bases and J by 2 bases, and 20 bases separated the two germline ends. CDR3 length: 17 residues. The CDR3 nucleotides read TGTGCCAGCAGTTATCCCCTCCTGGGGGAGCCCAAAAACATTCAGTACTTC. Translation gives CASSYPLLGEPKNIQYF.

This rearrangement joins TRBV11-3 to TRBJ1-1; the D gene is possibly TRBD1 (5 bases). The CDR3 covers 14 residues. CDR1 and CDR2 from the germline V gene are SGHNT and YENEEA. The V end lost 5 bases, the J end lost 0 bases, and 10 bases lay between the germline ends. CDR3 residues: CASSRDLLNTEAFF. CDR3 DNA sequence: TGTGCCAGCAGCCGGGACCTATTGAACACTGAAGCTTTCTTT.

The rearrangement joins TRBV19 to TRBJ1-5; D ambiguous. In germline, CDR1 is LNHDA, CDR2 SQIVND (reference sequence). The CDR3 has 16 amino acids. The V end lost 3 bases, the J end lost 0 bases, and 12 bases lay between the germline ends. CDR3 sequence reads: CASSMSTVYSNQPQHF. For the CDR3, the DNA is TGTGCCAGTAGTATGTCGACCGTTTATAGCAATCAGCCCCAGCATTTT.